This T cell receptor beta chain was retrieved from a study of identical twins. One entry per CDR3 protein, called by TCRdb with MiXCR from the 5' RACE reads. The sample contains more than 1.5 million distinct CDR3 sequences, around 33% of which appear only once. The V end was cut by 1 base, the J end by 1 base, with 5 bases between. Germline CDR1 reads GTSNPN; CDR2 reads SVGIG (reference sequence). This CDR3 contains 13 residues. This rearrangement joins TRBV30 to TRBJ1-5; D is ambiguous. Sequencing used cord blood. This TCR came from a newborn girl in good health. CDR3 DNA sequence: TGTGCCTGGAGTGCGGGGAGCAATCAGCCCCAGCATTTT. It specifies CAWSAGSNQPQHF.